The 5 T cell receptor beta chains listed next were all sequenced from one sample in a study of monozygotic twins with inflammatory bowel disease. TCRdb re-called the 5' RACE reads, yielding one record per CDR3 amino acid sequence without DNA. The sample totals roughly 330,000 distinct CDR3 sequences. Sequencing was done on a sample of blood. These receptors were taken from a human donor with ulcerative colitis or Crohn's disease, or a healthy co-twin of an affected twin (not recorded which).

The V and J genes are TRBV6-5 and TRBJ1-2; without DNA, the TCRdb call of TRBD1 cannot be checked. The CDR3 spans 15 residues. CDR1 MNHEY and CDR2 SVGAGI come from the germline V gene. This CDR3 reads CASSYGQGIGYGYTF.

V usage is TRBV5-1 and J usage is TRBJ2-3; without DNA, the TCRdb call of TRBD1 cannot be checked. The CDR3 runs 16 residues. CDR1 is SGHRS and CDR2 is YFSETQ in the germline V gene. The CDR3 reads CASSLEPTGVTNTQYF.

This sequence joins TRBV25-1 and TRBJ1-2; TCRdb returns TRBD1, unconfirmable since there is no DNA. This CDR3 comprises 15 residues. Germline CDR1 and CDR2: MGHDK and SYGVNS. CDR3 region: CATQGGPLTNYGYTF.

This chain uses TRBV20-1 with TRBJ1-6; checking the TCRdb D call of TRBD1 is not possible without DNA. CDR1 and CDR2 from the germline V gene are DFQATT and SNEGSKA (reference sequence). This CDR3 has 13 amino acids. The CDR3 region is CSASGTGGSPLHF.

V usage is TRBV19 and J usage is TRBJ2-7; TCRdb names TRBD2, which stays unverified in the absence of DNA. This CDR3 has 15 amino acids. The germline CDR1 and CDR2 sequences are LNHDA and SQIVND (reference sequence). CDR3 in amino acids: CASSIGTSGPYEQYF.